The clone carrying this T cell receptor (beta chain) was found a few times. Its specificity is not known. The data stem from a study of CD8+ T cells in alopecia areata. Across the study: Treatment of the treated patients consisted of oral tofacitinib, 5 to 10 mg twice daily. Study results and limitations: Tofacitinib produced a significant decrease in scalp clonality and in expanded CD8+ clones among the top 100. Many expanded lesional clones stayed in scalp and blood while on tofacitinib. Higher clonality and more expanded CD8+ clones appeared in lesional than normal scalp.

The treatment: oral pan-JAK inhibitor, 5-10 mg twice daily. The J segment lost 3 bases and the V segment lost 3 bases, leaving 9 bases of the junction unmatched. There are 17 residues in the CDR3. In germline, CDR1 is SNHLY, CDR2 FYNNEI. Investigators isolated RNA and reverse transcribed it into cDNA to act as the sequencing template. Method: immunoSEQ multiplex PCR; TCRdb's copy keeps in-frame clones and lacks some. The table shows more than 150,000 clones, with about 60% occurring only once. The chain recombines TRBV2 with TRBJ2-1; 9 nucleotides agree with TRBD2. The material was CD8+ T cells sorted from blood, obtained at week 24, from a patient treated with tofacitinib. The sequence was obtained from a human donor with alopecia areata. The CDR3 region has the DNA TGTGCCAGCAGTGAGTTTAGCGGGGGAACGAGCTACAATGAGCAGTTCTTC. As protein: CASSEFSGGTSYNEQFF.